This is a list of T cell receptor beta chains from one sample in a study of vaccination effects on CD4 cells after COVID-19. Antigen specificity for these receptors is unknown. The protocol was immunoSEQ multiplex PCR, while the TCRdb copy is restricted to in-frame clones and leaves out a portion. The data hold over 25,000 clones, with around 75% observed a single time. The input for sequencing was CD4+ T cells from PBMCs cultured with SARS-CoV-2 spike peptides, taken after COVID-19 vaccination. The source of these receptors is a human donor who received a COVID-19 vaccine. Some clones in this sample may be carry-over from other donors' samples. The CDR3 runs from the conserved cysteine through the conserved F or W. Only part of the rows carry a size: once, few, many, or a class if the clone is expanded.

J gene,CDR3 length,clone size,V gene,CDR3 protein
TRBJ1-1,15,-,TRBV29-1,CSVVGIGGVNTEAFF
TRBJ2-3,13,-,TRBV29-1,CSYEGESTDTQYF
TRBJ2-1,15,-,TRBV10-1,CASSDPPGGVNEQFF
TRBJ2-2,16,-,TRBV5-6,CASSFRQGGFTGELFF
TRBJ1-2,13,-,TRBV2,CASSDTSPGGYTF
TRBJ1-2,17,-,TRBV7-8,CASSFPGTGGADYGYTF
TRBJ1-2,13,-,TRBV3-1/TRBV3-2,CASSQEGAYGYTF
TRBJ1-5,15,-,TRBV5-5,CASSSDSNSNQPQHF
TRBJ1-1,14,-,TRBV6-5,CASSYRDSSTEAFF
TRBJ1-4,15,-,TRBV18,CASSLSQSNNEKLFF
TRBJ1-6,15,few,TRBV5-1,CASSLTGGSNSPLHF
TRBJ1-2,16,-,TRBV28,CASSFGGTESRVGYTF
TRBJ1-4,16,-,TRBV6-6,CASLSGGDWTNEKLFF
TRBJ1-4,13,-,TRBV12-5,CASGLVDGKKLFF
TRBJ2-5,13,-,TRBV4-3,CASSQEQGKYQYF
TRBJ2-3,15,-,TRBV6-5,CASRYRASGTDTQYF
TRBJ1-5,16,-,TRBV10-3,CAISERQGAPGQPQHF
TRBJ2-6,15,-,TRBV15,CATSRAGSGANVLTF
TRBJ2-5,14,-,TRBV12-5,CASGSREPQETQYF
TRBJ2-1,16,-,TRBV5-1,CASSHSRDRGFDEQFF
TRBJ2-5,12,-,TRBV30,CAWVGNQETQYF
TRBJ1-2,13,-,TRBV27,CASTSGQGGRYTF
TRBJ1-2,15,-,TRBV6-6,CASSYSGSPNYGYTF
TRBJ1-6,16,-,TRBV3-1/TRBV3-2,CASSGSGQVFNSPLHF
TRBJ1-2,17,-,TRBV9,CASSIRGTGDPFYGYTF
TRBJ2-2,12,once,TRBV3-1/TRBV3-2,CASSQDRDGLFF
TRBJ2-5,10,-,TRBV20-1,CSASEETQYF
TRBJ2-1,17,-,TRBV11-1,CASSLAVLGGPLQWQFF
TRBJ1-1,13,-,TRBV7-3,CASSLEVGTEAFF
TRBJ1-6,13,-,TRBV28,CASRTGTGSPLHF
TRBJ1-1,14,-,TRBV6-5,CASTPRGLNTEAFF
TRBJ1-2,13,-,TRBV19,CASRPRDRVGYTF
TRBJ2-3,15,-,TRBV4-1,CASSQGTVSTDTQYF
TRBJ2-3,13,-,TRBV6-4,CARKRDSGDTQYF
TRBJ1-1,15,-,TRBV28,CASSSTGTSNTEAFF
TRBJ2-1,13,-,TRBV2,CASSEHRYNEQFF
TRBJ2-3,12,-,TRBV5-8,CASHIWADTQYF
TRBJ2-2,14,-,TRBV24-1,CATSDFRGTGELFF
TRBJ1-2,14,few,TRBV5-1,CASSLWGSNYGYTF
TRBJ1-2,13,-,TRBV14,CASSQSRNYGYTF
TRBJ1-2,15,-,TRBV7-3,CASSQTPGGAEGYTF
TRBJ2-2,12,-,TRBV5-1,CASSLGPGELFF
TRBJ2-3,15,-,TRBV2,CASRRGLAELEGQYF
TRBJ1-3,13,-,TRBV7-6,CASSLLSGNTIYF
TRBJ2-2,14,-,TRBV29-1,CSVIAQTNTGELFF
TRBJ1-5,14,-,TRBV19,CASSMIGLRQPQHF
TRBJ2-5,16,few,TRBV6-1,CASSELFLGRQETQYF
TRBJ2-5,14,-,TRBV3-1/TRBV3-2,CASSPGTVRETQYF
TRBJ1-1,12,-,TRBV28,CASRLTGTEAFF
TRBJ1-4,15,few,TRBV5-4,CASSPTGATNEKLFF
TRBJ2-3,15,-,TRBV4-3,CASRPSGGRTDTQYF